The source of this T cell receptor beta chain is a study of PD-1 blockade in classical Hodgkin lymphoma. Profiling relied on immunoSEQ multiplex PCR, and the TCRdb table lists in-frame clones only, not all of them. This table holds fewer than 90,000 clones, about 93% found once. Every single patient, without exception, relapsed after autologous stem cell transplantation, and brentuximab vedotin exposure varied. As concerns this clone: Its antigen is currently unknown.

Overall study results and limits: Newly diagnosed patients reportedly trailed healthy donors in baseline TCR diversity. Newly diagnosed and completely responding patients shared comparable baseline diversity. A significant rise in TCR diversity by C4D1 was seen for CD4+ but not CD8+ cells.

This CDR3 is built from 17 residues. CDR1 and CDR2 from the germline V gene are SQVTM and ANQGSEA. V shed 7 bases and J 5 bases; nucleotides not matched to a gene: 12. The J gene is TRBJ2-1, the V gene TRBV29-1; 15 nucleotides align to TRBD2. This sample comprised peripheral blood mononuclear cells (PBMCs), obtained at baseline. The clonotype was recovered from a human donor with classical Hodgkin lymphoma. The CDR3 bases are TGCAGCGCTATGACCGGACTAGCGGGAGGGCCAAACAATGAGCAGTTCTTC. This codes for CSAMTGLAGGPNNEQFF.